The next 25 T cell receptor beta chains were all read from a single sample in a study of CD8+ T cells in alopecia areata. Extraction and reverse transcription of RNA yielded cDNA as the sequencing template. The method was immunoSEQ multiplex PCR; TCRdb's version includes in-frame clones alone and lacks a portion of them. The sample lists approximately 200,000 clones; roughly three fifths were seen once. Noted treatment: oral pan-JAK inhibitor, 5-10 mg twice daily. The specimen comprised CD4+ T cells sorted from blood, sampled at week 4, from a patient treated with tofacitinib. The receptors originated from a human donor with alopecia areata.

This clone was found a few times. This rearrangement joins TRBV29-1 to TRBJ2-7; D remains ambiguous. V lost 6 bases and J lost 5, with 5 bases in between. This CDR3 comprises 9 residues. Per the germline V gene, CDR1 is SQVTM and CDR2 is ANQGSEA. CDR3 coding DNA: TGCAGCGTAGGGAACGAGCAGTACTTC. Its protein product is CSVGNEQYF.

The CDR3 reads CAWSPSLGGRQPQHF. The CDR3 DNA reads as TGTGCCTGGAGTCCCTCCTTGGGGGGGAGACAGCCCCAGCATTTT. V and J are TRBV30 and TRBJ1-5, with D possibly being TRBD1 (5 bases). Germline loops: CDR1 GTSNPN, CDR2 SVGIG (reference sequence). V lost 2 bases and J lost 7, with 18 bases in between. CDR3 size: 15 residues.

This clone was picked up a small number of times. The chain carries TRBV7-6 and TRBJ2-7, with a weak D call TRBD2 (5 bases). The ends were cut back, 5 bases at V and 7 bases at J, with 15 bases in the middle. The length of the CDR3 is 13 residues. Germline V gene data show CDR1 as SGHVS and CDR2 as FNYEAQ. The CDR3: CASSPRAEREQYF. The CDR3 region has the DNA TGTGCCAGCAGCCCCCGGGCCGAGCGGGAGCAGTACTTC.

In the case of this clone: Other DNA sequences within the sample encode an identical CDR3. The CDR3 protein is CASSPPSTDTQYF. The CDR3 DNA reads TGTGCCAGCTCACCTCCTAGCACAGATACGCAGTATTTT. This chain links TRBV18 with TRBJ2-3; D call uncertain. V was clipped by 3 bases and J by 0 bases, with 4 bases between them. Germline CDR1 is KGHSH and CDR2 is LQKENI. The CDR3 is 13 amino acids.

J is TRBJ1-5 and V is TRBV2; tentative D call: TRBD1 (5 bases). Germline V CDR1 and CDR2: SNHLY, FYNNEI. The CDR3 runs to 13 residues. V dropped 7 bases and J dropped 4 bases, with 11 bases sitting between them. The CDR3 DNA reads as TGTGCCAGCACCCCCGACAGAAATCAGCCCCAGCATTTT. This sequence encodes CASTPDRNQPQHF.

The CDR3 sequence: CAWSVKLPNEQFF. The CDR3 region has the DNA TGTGCCTGGAGTGTAAAGCTTCCCAATGAGCAGTTCTTC. The chain is built from TRBV30 and TRBJ2-1; D call uncertain. The CDR3 loop spans 13 amino acids. The V gene's germline CDR1 is GTSNPN and CDR2 SVGIG (reference sequence). V lost 0 bases to trimming and J lost 6 bases, with 9 bases between them. The full variable domain, its missing parts supplied by reference TRBV30 and TRBJ2-1, is SQTIHQWPATLVQPVGSPLSLECTVEGTSNPNLYWYRQAAGRGLQLLFYSVGIGQISSEVPQNLSASRPQDRQFILSSKKLLLSDSGFYLCAWSVKLPNEQFFGPGTRLTVL.

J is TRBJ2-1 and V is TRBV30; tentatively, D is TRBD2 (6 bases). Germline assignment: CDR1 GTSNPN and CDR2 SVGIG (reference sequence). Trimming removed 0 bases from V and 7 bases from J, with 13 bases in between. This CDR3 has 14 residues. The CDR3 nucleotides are TGTGCCTGGAGTGTGGCGGGGAGGCGGAATGAGCAGTTCTTC. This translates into CAWSVAGRRNEQFF.

CDR3 bases: TGTGCCAGCAGCGTAATCTCGGGGGGCCACACCGGGGAGCTGTTTTTT. This codes for CASSVISGGHTGELFF. This rearrangement joins TRBV9 to TRBJ2-2; D possibly corresponds to TRBD2 (7 bases). This CDR3 has 16 residues. V lost 1 base and J lost 3, with 13 bases in between. CDR1 is SGDLS, CDR2 YYNGEE, per germline. Using reference TRBV9 and TRBJ2-2 for the parts outside the CDR3, the full variable domain is DSGVTQTPKHLITATGQRVTLRCSPRSGDLSVYWYQQSLDQGLQFLIQYYNGEERAKGNILERFSAQQFPDLHSELNLSSLELGDSALYFCASSVISGGHTGELFFGEGSRLTVL.

In nucleotides, the CDR3 is TGCAGCGTTGGCGCGGGGGATGGCTATGGCTACACCTTC. Translated: CSVGAGDGYGYTF. The chain employs TRBV29-1 and TRBJ1-2, with D tentatively TRBD1 (5 bases). Between the trimmed V and J ends, which lost 4 bases and 4 bases, there was a span of 13 bases. This CDR3 contains 13 residues. CDR1 is SQVTM and CDR2 is ANQGSEA in the germline V gene.

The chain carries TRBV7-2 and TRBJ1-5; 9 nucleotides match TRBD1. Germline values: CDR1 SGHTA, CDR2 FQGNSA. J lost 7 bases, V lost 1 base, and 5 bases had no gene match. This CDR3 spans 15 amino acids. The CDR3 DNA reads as TGTGCCAGCAGCTTAGAGGGGACAGGGAACCAGCCCCAGCATTTT. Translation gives CASSLEGTGNQPQHF.

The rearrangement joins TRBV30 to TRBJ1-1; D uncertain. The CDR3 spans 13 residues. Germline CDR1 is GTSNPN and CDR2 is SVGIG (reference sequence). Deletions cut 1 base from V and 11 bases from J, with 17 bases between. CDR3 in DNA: TGTGCCTGGAGTGGACCGCGCCTTGGGGTGGCTTTCTTT. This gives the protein CAWSGPRLGVAFF.

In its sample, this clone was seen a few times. The CDR3 region has the DNA TGTGCCAGCAGCCCCCGCCAGGCAAGGAACACAGATACGCAGTATTTT. It specifies CASSPRQARNTDTQYF. The V and J genes are TRBV7-8 and TRBJ2-3, with D unresolved. CDR1 is SGHVS and CDR2 is FQNEAQ in the germline V gene. This CDR3 has 16 amino acids. Trimming took 5 bases from V and 2 from J, leaving 17 bases between them.

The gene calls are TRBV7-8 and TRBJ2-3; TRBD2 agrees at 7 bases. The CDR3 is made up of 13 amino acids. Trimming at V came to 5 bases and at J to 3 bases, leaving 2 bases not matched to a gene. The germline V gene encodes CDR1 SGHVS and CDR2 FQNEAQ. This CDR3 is CASSVSGTDTQYF. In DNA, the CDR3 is TGTGCCAGCAGCGTTAGCGGGACAGATACGCAGTATTTT.

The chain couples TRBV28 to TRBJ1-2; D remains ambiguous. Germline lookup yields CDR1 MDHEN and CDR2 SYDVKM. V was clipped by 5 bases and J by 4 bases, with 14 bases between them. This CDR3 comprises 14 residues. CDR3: CASSISLEGYGYTF. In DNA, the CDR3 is TGTGCCAGCAGTATCTCCCTGGAGGGCTATGGCTACACCTTC.

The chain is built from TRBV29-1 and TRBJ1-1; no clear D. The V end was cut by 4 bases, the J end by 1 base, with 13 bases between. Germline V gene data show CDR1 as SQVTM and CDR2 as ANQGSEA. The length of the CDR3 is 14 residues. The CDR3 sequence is CSVGPRVGNTEAFF. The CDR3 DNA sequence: TGCAGCGTTGGTCCCCGGGTAGGGAACACTGAAGCTTTCTTT.

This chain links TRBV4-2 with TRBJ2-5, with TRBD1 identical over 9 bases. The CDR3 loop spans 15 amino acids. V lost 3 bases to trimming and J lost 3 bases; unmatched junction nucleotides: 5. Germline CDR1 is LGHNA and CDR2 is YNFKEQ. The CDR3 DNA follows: TGTGCCAGCAGCCAGGCCCGGACAGGGGAAGAGACCCAGTACTTC. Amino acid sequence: CASSQARTGEETQYF.

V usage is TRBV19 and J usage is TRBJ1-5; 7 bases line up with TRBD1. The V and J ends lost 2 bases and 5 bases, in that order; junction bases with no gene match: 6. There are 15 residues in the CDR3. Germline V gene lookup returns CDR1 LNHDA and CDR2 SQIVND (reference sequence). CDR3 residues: CASSIRQGTDQPQHF. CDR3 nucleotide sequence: TGTGCCAGTAGTATACGACAGGGTACCGATCAGCCCCAGCATTTT.

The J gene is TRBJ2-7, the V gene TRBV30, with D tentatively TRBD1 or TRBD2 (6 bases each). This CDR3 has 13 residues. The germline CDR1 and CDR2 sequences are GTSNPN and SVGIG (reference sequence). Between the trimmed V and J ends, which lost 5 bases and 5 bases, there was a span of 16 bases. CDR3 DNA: TGTGCCTGGGGACAGCGGGCACCCGACGAGCAGTACTTC. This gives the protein CAWGQRAPDEQYF.

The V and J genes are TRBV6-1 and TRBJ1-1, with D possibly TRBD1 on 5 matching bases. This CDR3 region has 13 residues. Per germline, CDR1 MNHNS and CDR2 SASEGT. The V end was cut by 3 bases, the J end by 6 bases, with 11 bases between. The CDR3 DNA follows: TGTGCCAGCAGTGAGAGGGGAGGCGCTGAAGCTTTCTTT. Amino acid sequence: CASSERGGAEAFF.

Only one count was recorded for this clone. The CDR3 reads CASSQGNMYEQYF. For the CDR3, the DNA is TGTGCCAGCAGCCAAGGAAACATGTACGAGCAGTACTTC. This sequence joins TRBV14 and TRBJ2-7, with unresolved D. V lost 1 base, J lost 4 bases, and 8 bases lay in between. The length of the CDR3 is 13 residues. CDR1 is SGHDN, CDR2 FVKESK, per germline.

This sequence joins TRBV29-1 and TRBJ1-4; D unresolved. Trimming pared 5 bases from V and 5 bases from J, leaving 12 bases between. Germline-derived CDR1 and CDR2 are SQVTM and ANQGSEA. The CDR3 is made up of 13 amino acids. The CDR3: CSVNQVSNEKLFF. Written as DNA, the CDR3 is TGCAGCGTTAACCAGGTGTCGAATGAAAAACTGTTTTTT.

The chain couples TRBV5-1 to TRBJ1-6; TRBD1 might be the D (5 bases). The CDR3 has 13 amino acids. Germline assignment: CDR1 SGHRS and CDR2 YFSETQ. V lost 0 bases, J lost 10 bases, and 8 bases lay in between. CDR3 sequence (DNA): TGCGCCAGCAGCTTGGAAAAGGGGTCACCCCTCCACTTT. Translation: CASSLEKGSPLHF.

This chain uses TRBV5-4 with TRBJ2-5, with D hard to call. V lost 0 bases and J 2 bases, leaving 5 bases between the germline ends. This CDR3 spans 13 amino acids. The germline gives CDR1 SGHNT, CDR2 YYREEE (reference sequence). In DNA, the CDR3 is TGTGCCAGCAGCTTGGTCGGGCAAGAGACCCAGTACTTC. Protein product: CASSLVGQETQYF.

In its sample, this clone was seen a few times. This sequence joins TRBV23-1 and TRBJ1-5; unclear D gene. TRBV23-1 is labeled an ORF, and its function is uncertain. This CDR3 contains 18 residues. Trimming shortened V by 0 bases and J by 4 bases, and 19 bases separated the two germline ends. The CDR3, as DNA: TGCGCCAGCAGTCAATCCACTAGGAGGAACACAGTTAATCAGCCCCAGCATTTT. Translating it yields CASSQSTRRNTVNQPQHF.

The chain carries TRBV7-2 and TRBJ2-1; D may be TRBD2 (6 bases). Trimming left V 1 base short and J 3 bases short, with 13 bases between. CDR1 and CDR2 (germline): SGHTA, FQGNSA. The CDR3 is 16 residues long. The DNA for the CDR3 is TGTGCCAGCAGCTTAGGCTCTAGCGTTGACTACAATGAGCAGTTCTTC. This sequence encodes CASSLGSSVDYNEQFF.